The next 17 T cell receptor beta chains were all read from a single sample in a study of blood T cell repertoires in COVID-19. Profiled with immunoSEQ multiplex PCR; TCRdb holds only in-frame clones, not every one. The sample contains roughly 120,000 clones, approximately 87% of which appear only once. Input material: peripheral blood. The origin of the receptors is a woman aged 50 to 60 with acute or convalescent COVID-19.

A single count supports this clone. This chain links TRBV11-1 with TRBJ2-7, with 8 bases identical to TRBD2. The CDR3 is 14 residues long. Germline CDR1 is SGHAT and CDR2 is FQDESV (reference sequence). The V segment lost 1 base and the J segment 5 bases; nucleotides outside the gene matches: 4. Here the CDR3 reads CASSLDRGGDEQYF. In DNA form, the CDR3 reads TGTGCCAGCAGCTTAGATCGGGGGGGAGACGAGCAGTACTTC.

V gene TRBV11-2 combines with J gene TRBJ2-7; 9 bases line up with TRBD1. Trimming took 1 base from V and 3 from J; bases not matched to a gene: 4. The CDR3 loop spans 15 amino acids. CDR1 is SGHAT and CDR2 is FQNNGV in the germline V gene. The CDR3 sequence: CASSLVQGASYEQYF. CDR3 DNA: TGTGCCAGCAGCTTAGTACAGGGGGCTAGCTACGAGCAGTACTTC. Full variable domain (missing parts from reference TRBV11-2 and TRBJ2-7): EAGVAQSPRYKIIEKRQSVAFWCNPISGHATLYWYQQILGQGPKLLIQFQNNGVVDDSQLPKDRFSAERLKGVDSTLKIQPAKLEDSAVYLCASSLVQGASYEQYFGPGTRLTVT.

The chain has TRBV11-2 and TRBJ2-5, with D maybe TRBD2 (5 bases). The CDR3 length is 12 residues. Germline V gene data show CDR1 as SGHAT and CDR2 as FQNNGV. The germline V and J ends were trimmed by 5 bases and 3 bases, with 7 bases remaining between them. CDR3 in DNA: TGTGCCAGCAGCCCAGCGGAAGAGACCCAGTACTTC. It codes for CASSPAEETQYF.

V is TRBV13 and J is TRBJ2-1, with 13 bases lining up with TRBD2. The J segment lost 8 bases and the V segment lost 5 bases, leaving 9 bases of the junction unmatched. Germline V CDR1 and CDR2: PRHDT, FYEKMQ (reference sequence). This CDR3 contains 16 residues. CDR3 in amino acids: CASSPWTSGRWDEQFF. The CDR3 nucleotides are TGTGCCAGCAGCCCCTGGACTAGCGGGAGATGGGATGAGCAGTTCTTC.

This clone was detected once. V usage is TRBV6-5 and J usage is TRBJ2-7; 8 bases are shared with TRBD1. CDR3 size: 13 residues. Germline CDR1 reads MNHEY; CDR2 reads SVGAGI. V was pared by 6 bases and J by 4 bases, with 5 bases of the junction left unmatched. The CDR3 here is CASRSDRVYEQYF. CDR3 nucleotide sequence: TGTGCCAGCAGATCGGACAGGGTATACGAGCAGTACTTC.

The CDR3, as DNA: TGTGCCAGCAGCCCGGGACAGGGGACCGGCGCCCTCCACTTT. It is translated as CASSPGQGTGALHF. The chain combines TRBV7-2 with TRBJ1-6; 10 bases fit TRBD1. Per the germline V gene, CDR1 is SGHTA and CDR2 is FQGNSA. The CDR3 loop spans 14 amino acids. Germline trimming cut 5 bases from V and 14 bases from J; bases unmatched to any gene: 9.

The V gene is TRBV7-6, the J gene TRBJ2-1, with TRBD1 as a possible D gene (6 bases). Germline CDR1 reads SGHVS; CDR2 reads FNYEAQ. Trimming shortened V by 1 base and J by 7 bases, and 8 bases separated the two germline ends. CDR3 length: 13 residues. The CDR3 DNA follows: TGTGCCAGCAGCTTAGGGCAGGGGAATGAGCAGTTCTTC. Translation gives CASSLGQGNEQFF. The full variable domain, rest sourced from reference TRBV7-6 and TRBJ2-1, is GAGVSQSPRYKVTKRGQDVALRCDPISGHVSLYWYRQALGQGPEFLTYFNYEAQQDKSGLPNDRFSAERPEGSISTLTIQRTEQRDSAMYRCASSLGQGNEQFFGPGTRLTVL.

This clone is a singleton in its sample. This rearrangement joins TRBV19 to TRBJ1-1; D might be TRBD1 (6 bases). Germline CDR1 and CDR2: LNHDA and SQIVND (reference sequence). CDR3 length equals 13 residues. V lost 7 bases and J lost 1, with 10 bases in between. CDR3 sequence (DNA): TGTGCCAGTATGTTACAGGGGAACACTGAAGCTTTCTTT. Translating it yields CASMLQGNTEAFF.

In this sample, this clone turned up a few times. The chain links TRBV2 to TRBJ1-1; 10 bases line up with TRBD1. CDR1 is SNHLY and CDR2 is FYNNEI in the germline V gene. This CDR3 comprises 15 residues. Trimming removed 0 bases from V and 6 bases from J; junction bases left unmatched: 4. The DNA for the CDR3 is TGTGCCAGCAGTGAAGCGGGACAGGGGCTGTCTGAAGCTTTCTTT. It specifies CASSEAGQGLSEAFF.

The V call is TRBV6-5, the J call TRBJ1-1, with D uncertain. The CDR3 is made up of 15 amino acids. The ends were cut back, 4 bases at V and 1 base at J, with 13 bases in the middle. Per germline, CDR1 MNHEY and CDR2 SVGAGI. CDR3 protein: CASSSLSPRNTEAFF. The CDR3 DNA follows: TGTGCCAGCAGTTCTCTTAGTCCTAGGAACACTGAAGCTTTCTTT.

This chain connects TRBV5-1 to TRBJ1-1, with D perhaps matching TRBD1 (6 bases). V was cut by 7 bases and J by 5 bases, with 12 bases left in between. This CDR3 spans 12 amino acids. Per the germline V gene, CDR1 is SGHRS and CDR2 is YFSETQ. The CDR3 spells CASGRGETEAFF. The CDR3 coding sequence is TGCGCCAGCGGGAGGGGGGAGACTGAAGCTTTCTTT.

Written as DNA, the CDR3 is TGTGCCTGGAGTGTAATGTCAATCGAAGCTTTCTTT. Its protein product is CAWSVMSIEAFF. The chain recombines TRBV30 with TRBJ1-1, with D unclear. The V gene's germline CDR1 is GTSNPN and CDR2 SVGIG (reference sequence). The CDR3 runs 12 residues. V lost 0 bases, J lost 8 bases, and 10 bases lay in between.

The chain has TRBV24-1 and TRBJ1-5, with a possible D match to TRBD1 (5 bases). The germline V gene encodes CDR1 KGHDR and CDR2 SFDVKD. The CDR3 consists of 16 residues. V gave up 9 bases and J gave up 5 bases, with 22 bases separating them. In DNA, the CDR3 is TGTGCCACCGGGCAGGGTAGAATTTTTTGCGATCAGCCCCAGCATTTT. The encoded protein is CATGQGRIFCDQPQHF.

The chain has TRBV19 and TRBJ2-1; the match to TRBD2 covers 9 bases. The CDR3 consists of 16 residues. V lost 5 bases to trimming and J lost 7 bases; unmatched junction nucleotides: 12. Germline lookup yields CDR1 LNHDA and CDR2 SQIVND (reference sequence). As DNA, the CDR3 is TGTGCCAGTAGTCCAGGGACTAGCAGTTTTTTTAATGAGCAGTTCTTC. As protein: CASSPGTSSFFNEQFF.

V is TRBV7-9 and J is TRBJ1-1; TRBD1 might be the D (6 bases). Germline lookup yields CDR1 SEHNR and CDR2 FQNEAQ (reference sequence). The length of the CDR3 is 13 residues. V dropped 5 bases and J dropped 5 bases, with 12 bases sitting between them. The CDR3 region is CASSLTGITEAFF. CDR3 in DNA: TGTGCCAGCAGCCTTACAGGGATTACTGAAGCTTTCTTT.

J is TRBJ2-7 and V is TRBV5-1, with TRBD1 matching 7 bases. Germline V lookup: CDR1 SGHRS, CDR2 YFSETQ. The CDR3 sequence is 14 residues long. With V trimmed by 4 bases and J by 6 bases, 10 bases remained unmatched. CDR3 sequence reads: CASSMTGNLREQYF. In nucleotides, the CDR3 is TGCGCCAGCAGCATGACAGGGAATCTACGCGAGCAGTACTTC.

The chain uses TRBV18 and TRBJ1-6, with D uncertain. The CDR3 extends over 15 amino acids. Trimming shortened V by 1 base and J by 9 bases, and 13 bases separated the two germline ends. Germline assignment: CDR1 KGHSH and CDR2 LQKENI. The CDR3 is CASSPHQDISSPLHF. DNA of the CDR3: TGTGCCAGCTCACCACATCAGGATATAAGTTCACCCCTCCACTTT.